This T cell receptor (beta chain) was captured in a study of cytomegalovirus exposure and HLA in healthy donors. The study's findings and limits: The authors later found HLA-associated TCR beta chains more clonally expanded than equally common others. The listing of approximately 160 TCR beta chains classed them as cytomegalovirus-associated.

With 60 Vbeta and 13 Jbeta primers, the PCR was carried out. As handled by the study authors: Roughly 10 million shared chains were among approximately 87 million unique TCR beta chains counted in a later analysis. Using immunoSEQ multiplex PCR, the repertoire was profiled, and TCRdb retains in-frame clones only, with some absent. The V and J calls and clone size come from that table; D and trimming were worked out from the DNA. The table has 100,000 to 150,000 clones, approximately 80% seen once. V was cut by 3 bases and J by 9 bases, with 10 bases left in between. Germline CDR1 and CDR2: GTSNPN and SVGIG (reference sequence). The CDR3 extends over 11 amino acids. As for this clone: Antigen specificity is unknown.

The sequenced material came from PBMCs. This sequence was found in a man younger than 35 in good health and CMV-seronegative. V usage is TRBV30 and J usage is TRBJ2-3, with D possibly being TRBD2 (6 bases). In DNA form, the CDR3 reads TGTGCCTGGAGACCCGCGGGGACGCAGTATTTT. This gives the protein CAWRPAGTQYF.